A selection of T cell receptor beta chains follows, all from one sample in a study of T cell repertoires in cytomegalovirus infection. These receptors' targets are unknown. TCRdb ran MiXCR on the reads and lists one entry per CDR3 protein. This table has under 450,000 distinct CDR3 sequences, approximately 30% appearing once. The source was cultured PBMCs, collected from culture after CMV antigen stimulation. These receptors were obtained from a human donor in good health (CMV status not recorded). Some clones in this sample may be carry-over from other donors' samples. Each CDR3 is given with its conserved first and last residue. D genes are given only for firm matches. Size tells how often a clone was seen (once, few, many) or the class of an expanded clone, and some rows leave it out.

DNA: TGCGCCAGCAGCCAAGAAGCGGTACCGAACACTGAAGCTTTCTTT
CDR3: CASSQEAVPNTEAFF
size: -
J: TRBJ1-1
D: -
V: TRBV4-3

DNA: TGTGCCAGCGGGAGTGGGGCAGGGGGCAATGAAAAACTGTTTTTT
CDR3: CASGSGAGGNEKLFF
size: -
J: TRBJ1-4
D: TRBD1
V: TRBV4-2

DNA: TGTGCCAGCAGTCCTCAGATCGCAAATTCACCCCTCCACTTT
CDR3: CASSPQIANSPLHF
size: once
J: TRBJ1-6
D: -
V: TRBV12-3/TRBV12-4

DNA: TGCAGTGCGCAAACAGGGGGCCAATCCTACGAGCAGTACTTC
CDR3: CSAQTGGQSYEQYF
size: -
J: TRBJ2-7
D: TRBD1
V: TRBV20-1

DNA: TGTGCCAGCAGCTTAAGGCGGACTAGCGGGAGGAGCTCCTACAATGAGCAGTTCTTC
CDR3: CASSLRRTSGRSSYNEQFF
size: many
J: TRBJ2-1
D: TRBD2
V: TRBV7-2

DNA: TGCGCCAGCAGCCAAGTCCTCGCGCGAGGCACAGATACGCAGTATTTT
CDR3: CASSQVLARGTDTQYF
size: few
J: TRBJ2-3
D: -
V: TRBV4-1

DNA: TGTGCCAGCACCGGGGGGGGGAGCGGTAATGGCTACACCTTC
CDR3: CASTGGGSGNGYTF
size: once
J: TRBJ1-2
D: -
V: TRBV12-3/TRBV12-4

DNA: TGTGCCAGCAGCTCGCCCCTGGGGCGTACCCCAGGAGATGAGCAGTTCTTC
CDR3: CASSSPLGRTPGDEQFF
size: few
J: TRBJ2-1
D: -
V: TRBV7-9

DNA: TGCAGTGCTAGCGAAAGCACAGATACGCAGTATTTT
CDR3: CSASESTDTQYF
size: -
J: TRBJ2-3
D: -
V: TRBV20-1

DNA: TGTGCCAGCAGCTTAAATTCCGTAGGAAAGTCGGGTGGCTACACCTTC
CDR3: CASSLNSVGKSGGYTF
size: -
J: TRBJ1-2
D: -
V: TRBV7-2

DNA: TGTGCCAGCAGCTTAGCAGGGGGGGCCTATGGCTACACCTTC
CDR3: CASSLAGGAYGYTF
size: -
J: TRBJ1-2
D: -
V: TRBV7-2

DNA: TGTGCCAGCAGCTTCCGAAGCGGGATAGAGACCCAGTACTTC
CDR3: CASSFRSGIETQYF
size: many
J: TRBJ2-5
D: TRBD2
V: TRBV7-2

DNA: TGCGCCAGCAGCCAAGATTGGTCAGGGGGCTACTACGAGCAGTACTTC
CDR3: CASSQDWSGGYYEQYF
size: -
J: TRBJ2-7
D: TRBD1
V: TRBV4-1

DNA: TGTGCCAGCAGCTTCTCCTCCTATAATTCACCCCTCCACTTT
CDR3: CASSFSSYNSPLHF
size: -
J: TRBJ1-6
D: -
V: TRBV27

DNA: TGCGCCAGCAGCCAAGTCAACTCGGTCGAGCAGTTCTTC
CDR3: CASSQVNSVEQFF
size: -
J: TRBJ2-1
D: -
V: TRBV4-3

DNA: TGTGCCAGCAGCCCTCGGGAAAGCGGGGATGAGCAGTTCTTC
CDR3: CASSPRESGDEQFF
size: few
J: TRBJ2-1
D: TRBD2
V: TRBV12-3/TRBV12-4

DNA: TGTGCCAGCAGGGGGGGACTATGGAGCAATCAGCCCCAGCATTTT
CDR3: CASRGGLWSNQPQHF
size: many
J: TRBJ1-5
D: -
V: TRBV12-3/TRBV12-4

DNA: TGTGCCAGCAGCTTAGGCCACCGGGAGAACGAGCAGTACTTC
CDR3: CASSLGHRENEQYF
size: -
J: TRBJ2-7
D: -
V: TRBV7-2

DNA: TGCAGTGCTAGAGATATGGGGACAGGTAGCAATCAGCCCCAGCATTTT
CDR3: CSARDMGTGSNQPQHF
size: -
J: TRBJ1-5
D: TRBD1
V: TRBV20-1

DNA: TGTGCCAGCAGGGAGCTAGCGGGGACCTACGAGCAGTACTTC
CDR3: CASRELAGTYEQYF
size: few
J: TRBJ2-7
D: TRBD2
V: TRBV28

DNA: TGCAGTGCTAGAGGTCTTCGGGGGGCTAGCGGTCCCACAGATACGCAGTATTTT
CDR3: CSARGLRGASGPTDTQYF
size: few
J: TRBJ2-3
D: -
V: TRBV20-1

DNA: TGTGCCAGCAGCTTAGAGGGGACAGTGGATGAAAAACTGTTTTTT
CDR3: CASSLEGTVDEKLFF
size: many
J: TRBJ1-4
D: TRBD1
V: TRBV7-9

DNA: TGTGCCAGCACAACGGGGGACAGGAACATTCTGTACTTC
CDR3: CASTTGDRNILYF
size: -
J: TRBJ2-4
D: TRBD1
V: TRBV7-9

DNA: TGTGCCAGCAGTTTTCGTCCTGGAGCTAACTATGGCTACACCTTC
CDR3: CASSFRPGANYGYTF
size: -
J: TRBJ1-2
D: -
V: TRBV12-3/TRBV12-4

DNA: TGCGCCAGCAGCTTGACAGGACAGGGGACTAGCACAGATACGCAGTATTTT
CDR3: CASSLTGQGTSTDTQYF
size: -
J: TRBJ2-3
D: TRBD1
V: TRBV5-1

DNA: TGTGCCAGTAGTCTAAGGACAGGGGTTGGCAATGAGCAGTTCTTC
CDR3: CASSLRTGVGNEQFF
size: -
J: TRBJ2-1
D: TRBD1
V: TRBV19

DNA: TGTGCCAGTAGTATAGGAGTCACCGGGGAGCTGTTTTTT
CDR3: CASSIGVTGELFF
size: once
J: TRBJ2-2
D: -
V: TRBV19

DNA: TGTGCCAGCAGCACCCCTTCCGGGACAGATAAGCAGTACTTC
CDR3: CASSTPSGTDKQYF
size: many
J: TRBJ2-7
D: TRBD1
V: TRBV7-2

DNA: TGTGCCAGTAGTATACGGGTTGGGGCCAACGTCCTGACTTTC
CDR3: CASSIRVGANVLTF
size: -
J: TRBJ2-6
D: -
V: TRBV19

DNA: TGCGCCAGCAGCTCTCGGGTAGCCAATGAGCAGTTCTTC
CDR3: CASSSRVANEQFF
size: once
J: TRBJ2-1
D: -
V: TRBV4-1

DNA: TGTGCCAGCGGGGCCCCGGGACTAGCAGCCAACGTCCTGACTTTC
CDR3: CASGAPGLAANVLTF
size: -
J: TRBJ2-6
D: TRBD2
V: TRBV7-3

DNA: TGTGCCAGCAGATGGACAGGGGAAGGTGCGGCTTTCTTT
CDR3: CASRWTGEGAAFF
size: -
J: TRBJ1-1
D: TRBD1
V: TRBV6-2/TRBV6-3

DNA: TGCAGTGCTAGAGATTATTGGACTTATAACATGAACACTGAAGCTTTCTTT
CDR3: CSARDYWTYNMNTEAFF
size: -
J: TRBJ1-1
D: -
V: TRBV20-1

DNA: TGTGCCAGCAGCCCGCGACCCACAGGGACCGTAGAGACCCAGTACTTC
CDR3: CASSPRPTGTVETQYF
size: few
J: TRBJ2-5
D: -
V: TRBV7-9

DNA: TGTGCCACCGCTGGACGGGCGGGGAACACTGAAGCTTTCTTT
CDR3: CATAGRAGNTEAFF
size: few
J: TRBJ1-1
D: -
V: TRBV10-3

DNA: TGCGCCAGCAGTGATCCCCTAGGACATCCCGCCGGGAGGGATGAGCAGTTCTTC
CDR3: CASSDPLGHPAGRDEQFF
size: -
J: TRBJ2-1
D: TRBD2
V: TRBV10-2

DNA: TGCAGTGCTAGAGCTTATACAGGGAACACTGAAGCTTTCTTT
CDR3: CSARAYTGNTEAFF
size: -
J: TRBJ1-1
D: -
V: TRBV20-1

DNA: TGTGCCAGCAGCTTAGGCGGGAGTAATCCCGGCAATGAGCAGTTCTTC
CDR3: CASSLGGSNPGNEQFF
size: few
J: TRBJ2-1
D: TRBD2
V: TRBV11-3

DNA: TGTGCCAGCAGCTTAGCCGGACAGGGAAACTATGGCTACACCTTC
CDR3: CASSLAGQGNYGYTF
size: many
J: TRBJ1-2
D: TRBD1
V: TRBV7-2

DNA: TGTGCCAGCACAATAGGGGGAGATACGCAGTATTTT
CDR3: CASTIGGDTQYF
size: few
J: TRBJ2-3
D: -
V: TRBV12-3/TRBV12-4

DNA: TGTGCCAGCAGCCCAACCGGGACAAGGAATAATTCACCCCTCCACTTT
CDR3: CASSPTGTRNNSPLHF
size: -
J: TRBJ1-6
D: -
V: TRBV7-8

DNA: TGTGCCAGCAGCACAGCCTTAGGCGGGACCTCCTACAATGAGCAGTTCTTC
CDR3: CASSTALGGTSYNEQFF
size: -
J: TRBJ2-1
D: -
V: TRBV5-4

DNA: TGTGCCAGCAGGGCTCTAGGTCCAGCTAATGAAAAACTGTTTTTT
CDR3: CASRALGPANEKLFF
size: -
J: TRBJ1-4
D: -
V: TRBV12-3/TRBV12-4

DNA: TGTGCCATCAGTGAGATCGGGGCCTACAATGAGCAGTTCTTC
CDR3: CAISEIGAYNEQFF
size: -
J: TRBJ2-1
D: -
V: TRBV10-3

DNA: TGTGCCAGTAAGACTAGCGGGGCCAACAATGAGCAGTTCTTC
CDR3: CASKTSGANNEQFF
size: few
J: TRBJ2-1
D: TRBD2
V: TRBV19

DNA: TGCGCCAGCAGCCAAGGAAGTGGGGGTGTGTACGAGCAGTACTTC
CDR3: CASSQGSGGVYEQYF
size: few
J: TRBJ2-7
D: -
V: TRBV4-3

DNA: TGTGCCAGCAGCTCCCTGAGAAAGGCGCGGGATGAGCAGTTCTTC
CDR3: CASSSLRKARDEQFF
size: -
J: TRBJ2-1
D: -
V: TRBV11-2

DNA: TGTGCCAGCAGCACCACCGACAGGGGGCCCTACACCGGGGAGCTGTTTTTT
CDR3: CASSTTDRGPYTGELFF
size: -
J: TRBJ2-2
D: TRBD1
V: TRBV6-2/TRBV6-3

DNA: TGTGCCAGCAGCTCCCCGGACAGGGGGCTAGGGGCCAACGTCCTGACTTTC
CDR3: CASSSPDRGLGANVLTF
size: -
J: TRBJ2-6
D: TRBD1
V: TRBV7-8

DNA: TGTGCCAGCGGGCGAAAGGATAGCAATCAGCCCCAGCATTTT
CDR3: CASGRKDSNQPQHF
size: once
J: TRBJ1-5
D: -
V: TRBV7-4

DNA: TGCAGTGCCAACAAAGCCTACGAGCAGTACTTC
CDR3: CSANKAYEQYF
size: -
J: TRBJ2-7
D: -
V: TRBV20-1

DNA: TGTGCCAGCACCATTCCGGGGCCGAACACTGAAGCTTTCTTT
CDR3: CASTIPGPNTEAFF
size: -
J: TRBJ1-1
D: -
V: TRBV12-3/TRBV12-4

DNA: TGTGCCAGCAGCCAAGATCTGGGGACTAGCGGCTACGAGCAGTACTTC
CDR3: CASSQDLGTSGYEQYF
size: few
J: TRBJ2-7
D: TRBD2
V: TRBV4-2

DNA: TGTGCCAGCAGCTCGGGGTGGCTAGCGGGAGTCACAGATACGCAGTATTTT
CDR3: CASSSGWLAGVTDTQYF
size: few
J: TRBJ2-3
D: TRBD2
V: TRBV7-8

DNA: TGTGCCAGCAGGGGGGGGATGACGGTATACGAGCAGTACTTC
CDR3: CASRGGMTVYEQYF
size: -
J: TRBJ2-7
D: TRBD2
V: TRBV28

DNA: TGTGCCAGCAGCTTAGCGCTGGGGACTAGATCCACCGGGGAGCTGTTTTTT
CDR3: CASSLALGTRSTGELFF
size: few
J: TRBJ2-2
D: TRBD2
V: TRBV7-2

DNA: TGTGCCAGCAGCCCCCCCTTAGGGGGAGATGGCTACACCTTC
CDR3: CASSPPLGGDGYTF
size: -
J: TRBJ1-2
D: -
V: TRBV3-1

DNA: TGTGCCAGCAGTTACAATCAACCGGGACTAGCGGGAGGGAGCTCCTACAATGAGCAGTTCTTC
CDR3: CASSYNQPGLAGGSSYNEQFF
size: -
J: TRBJ2-1
D: TRBD2
V: TRBV6-2/TRBV6-3

DNA: TGCGCCAGCAGCCATGGACTAGCGGGAGATCCTTTTACCAAAAACATTCAGTACTTC
CDR3: CASSHGLAGDPFTKNIQYF
size: -
J: TRBJ2-4
D: TRBD2
V: TRBV4-1

DNA: TGTGCCAGCAGCACGAGGGACGGCTTCTCCTACAATGAGCAGTTCTTC
CDR3: CASSTRDGFSYNEQFF
size: -
J: TRBJ2-1
D: -
V: TRBV7-2